One and the same sample provided the 7 T cell receptor beta chains below, sequenced in a study of tumor-infiltrating lymphocytes in localized non-small cell lung cancer. The table came from immunoSEQ multiplex PCR; TCRdb's copy has only in-frame clones and leaves some out. The repertoire holds tens of thousands of clones, with approximately 64% as singletons. The sample was lung tumor tissue. These receptors all stem from a human donor with non-small cell lung cancer.

V gene TRBV11-2 combines with J gene TRBJ2-3; TRBD2 aligns across 12 bases. Germline V gives CDR1 SGHAT, CDR2 FQNNGV. The length of the CDR3 is 17 residues. J was trimmed by 0 bases and V by 4 bases; bases with no gene match: 5. CDR3: CASSSRTSGASTDTQYF. In DNA form, the CDR3 reads TGTGCCAGCAGCTCGCGGACTAGCGGGGCGAGCACAGATACGCAGTATTTT. Complete variable domain (other parts from reference TRBV11-2 and TRBJ2-3): EAGVAQSPRYKIIEKRQSVAFWCNPISGHATLYWYQQILGQGPKLLIQFQNNGVVDDSQLPKDRFSAERLKGVDSTLKIQPAKLEDSAVYLCASSSRTSGASTDTQYFGPGTRLTVL.

This rearrangement joins TRBV5-1 to TRBJ1-2; TRBD1 is a possible D gene (6 bases). The V end was cut by 4 bases, the J end by 0 bases, with 10 bases between. Germline CDR1 and CDR2: SGHRS and YFSETQ. The CDR3 has 14 amino acids. CDR3 amino acids: CASSNTGSNYGYTF. CDR3 DNA sequence: TGCGCCAGCAGCAATACAGGGTCTAACTATGGCTACACCTTC.

The chain combines TRBV6-6 with TRBJ1-1; 9 bases are shared with TRBD1. Germline trimming cut 4 bases from V and 4 bases from J; bases unmatched to any gene: 10. There are 16 residues in the CDR3. Germline values: CDR1 MNHNY, CDR2 SVGAGI (reference sequence). In nucleotides, the CDR3 is TGTGCCAGCAGTTTCCCAGACAGGGGGGGAGTCACTGAAGCTTTCTTT. It is translated as CASSFPDRGGVTEAFF.

J is TRBJ2-3 and V is TRBV27, with 11 nucleotides matching TRBD2. This CDR3 region has 14 residues. Germline V gene sequence: CDR1 MNHEY, CDR2 SMNVEV (reference sequence). With V trimmed by 7 bases and J by 7 bases, 7 bases remained unmatched. The CDR3 is CASKRLAGLNTQYF. CDR3 DNA: TGTGCCAGCAAACGACTAGCGGGATTGAATACGCAGTATTTT.

This clone was picked up a small number of times. The CDR3 DNA reads TGTGCCAGCAGTGATGGACAGGCCGGGGCCCAGCATTTT. As protein: CASSDGQAGAQHF. The rearrangement uses TRBV2 and TRBJ1-5, with 7 bases that match TRBD1. J gave up 11 bases and V 3 bases, and 7 bases lay outside the gene matches. This CDR3 has 13 residues. The germline V gene encodes CDR1 SNHLY and CDR2 FYNNEI.

The J gene is TRBJ2-1, the V gene TRBV5-1; D remains unclear. Deletions cut 0 bases from V and 5 bases from J, with 9 bases between. The CDR3 length is 14 residues. Germline-derived CDR1 and CDR2 are SGHRS and YFSETQ. The CDR3 region has the DNA TGCGCCAGCAGCTTGGAATTCCGCCACAATGAGCAGTTCTTC. Protein product: CASSLEFRHNEQFF.

This clone was counted between two and nine times. V and J are TRBV7-7 and TRBJ2-1; perhaps TRBD2 as D (5 bases). Germline CDR1 SSHAT, CDR2 FNYEAQ (reference sequence). The CDR3 is made up of 14 amino acids. The V and J ends lost 5 bases and 0 bases respectively, with 8 bases between them. DNA of the CDR3: TGTGCCAGCAGCCGGGGTACCTCCTACAATGAGCAGTTCTTC. Protein product: CASSRGTSYNEQFF.